This is a list of T cell receptor beta chains from one sample in a study of blood T cell repertoires in COVID-19. Using immunoSEQ multiplex PCR, the repertoire was profiled, and TCRdb retains in-frame clones only, with some absent. The table has over 200,000 clones, around 80% seen once. The sequenced sample consisted of peripheral blood. The receptor source for this set is a human donor in a cohort sampled during active COVID-19. The CDR3 runs from the conserved cysteine through the conserved F or W. Each record gives: D gene, clone size, V gene, CDR3 length, J gene, CDR3 protein, CDR3 DNA. The D gene is left open where the match is weak. Size tells how often a clone was seen (once, few, many) or the class of an expanded clone, and some rows leave it out.

TRBD2	.	TRBV27	15	TRBJ2-7	CASSSPSGFTYEQYF	TGTGCCAGCAGTTCCCCTAGCGGGTTCACCTACGAGCAGTACTTC
TRBD2	.	TRBV7-9	16	TRBJ2-3	CASTKGAGGPTDTQYF	TGTGCCAGCACCAAGGGAGCGGGAGGGCCTACAGATACGCAGTATTTT
.	.	TRBV7-9	15	TRBJ1-1	CASSPVRRSNTEAFF	TGTGCCAGCAGCCCCGTACGGAGATCGAACACTGAAGCTTTCTTT
.	few	TRBV7-3	14	TRBJ2-2	CASSASGGPGELFF	TGTGCCAGCAGCGCCTCCGGGGGACCCGGGGAGCTGTTTTTT
.	.	TRBV6-5	16	TRBJ1-6	CASSYIQGTHNSPLHF	TGTGCCAGCAGTTACATACAGGGAACTCATAATTCACCCCTCCACTTT
.	.	TRBV3-1/TRBV3-2	12	TRBJ2-1	CASSRIANEQFF	TGTGCCAGCAGCCGTATCGCGAATGAGCAGTTCTTC
TRBD2	few	TRBV18	17	TRBJ2-7	CASSPLPSGRAGYEQYF	TGTGCCAGCTCACCACTCCCTAGCGGGAGGGCCGGGTACGAGCAGTACTTC
TRBD1	.	TRBV18	16	TRBJ2-7	CASSSFRGGQGVEQYF	TGTGCCAGCTCAAGTTTCCGGGGAGGACAGGGCGTCGAGCAGTACTTC
TRBD2	.	TRBV7-3	17	TRBJ2-2	CASSLMAGVAGSGELFF	TGTGCCAGCAGCTTAATGGCGGGAGTGGCAGGGAGCGGGGAGCTGTTTTTT
TRBD2	.	TRBV30	16	TRBJ2-2	CAWSVLAGGRTGELFF	TGTGCCTGGAGTGTACTAGCGGGAGGGCGAACCGGGGAGCTGTTTTTT
.	.	TRBV30	14	TRBJ1-5	CAWASRGSNQPQHF	TGTGCCTGGGCGTCCCGGGGTAGCAATCAGCCCCAGCATTTT
TRBD1	.	TRBV5-8	17	TRBJ1-5	CASSLGQGALGNQPQHF	TGTGCCAGCAGCTTGGGACAGGGGGCGCTTGGCAATCAGCCCCAGCATTTT
.	once	TRBV5-6	16	TRBJ2-7	CASSSGRGQGAYEQYF	TGTGCCAGCAGCTCCGGGAGGGGACAGGGTGCCTACGAGCAGTACTTC
.	.	TRBV13	15	TRBJ1-1	CASSLESQRNTEAFF	TGTGCCAGCAGCTTAGAGTCACAGAGGAACACTGAAGCTTTCTTT
.	.	TRBV7-2	16	TRBJ1-4	CASSLAGGATNEKLFF	TGTGCCAGCAGCTTAGCGGGCGGGGCAACTAATGAAAAACTGTTTTTT
TRBD1	.	TRBV19	18	TRBJ2-7	CASSRQGGYSLSFYEQYF	TGTGCCAGTAGTCGACAGGGGGGTTATAGCTTAAGTTTCTACGAGCAGTACTTC
TRBD1	.	TRBV5-1	15	TRBJ2-7	CASSSTGKSTYEQYF	TGCGCCAGCAGCTCGACAGGGAAGTCAACCTACGAGCAGTACTTC
.	.	TRBV27	13	TRBJ2-7	CASSAQVTYEQYF	TGTGCCAGCAGTGCACAGGTAACCTACGAGCAGTACTTC
.	few	TRBV19	13	TRBJ2-7	CASSGDNSYEQYF	TGTGCCAGTAGTGGGGACAACTCCTACGAGCAGTACTTC
TRBD1	.	TRBV28	15	TRBJ1-1	CASSLSPGQGTEAFF	TGTGCCAGCAGTTTATCACCGGGACAGGGGACTGAAGCTTTCTTT
.	.	TRBV5-4	13	TRBJ1-1	CASSSTGNTEAFF	TGTGCCAGCAGCAGCACAGGGAACACTGAAGCTTTCTTT
TRBD1	.	TRBV2	17	TRBJ1-4	CASNKTGGEVDNEKLFF	TGTGCCAGCAATAAGACAGGGGGAGAAGTGGATAATGAAAAACTGTTTTTT
.	.	TRBV12-2	16	TRBJ2-5	CASRRKLASGLKTQYF	TGTGCAAGTCGCCGCAAGTTGGCTAGCGGGTTGAAGACCCAGTACTTC
.	.	TRBV5-5	15	TRBJ2-7	CASSLEVRGRGEQYF	TGTGCCAGCAGCTTGGAGGTCAGGGGAAGAGGGGAGCAGTACTTC
.	.	TRBV11-2	17	TRBJ1-2	CASSSGTPDFSNYGYTF	TGTGCCAGCAGCAGCGGGACGCCAGACTTTTCTAACTATGGCTACACCTTC
.	.	TRBV27	15	TRBJ1-2	CASSPDTLKDYGYTF	TGTGCCAGCAGTCCCGACACGTTAAAAGACTATGGCTACACCTTC
TRBD1	once	TRBV19	12	TRBJ1-2	CASQTGPYGYTF	TGTGCCAGCCAGACAGGGCCCTATGGCTACACCTTC
TRBD2	.	TRBV15	14	TRBJ2-2	CASSGLAGAGELFF	TGTGCCAGTTCGGGCCTAGCGGGAGCCGGGGAGCTGTTTTTT
.	.	TRBV5-4	13	TRBJ1-3	CASTTVAGNTIYF	TGTGCCAGCACCACCGTGGCCGGAAACACCATATATTTT
TRBD2	.	TRBV11-2	19	TRBJ2-1	CASSLDIRASGSSFNEQFF	TGTGCCAGCAGCTTAGATATCAGGGCTAGCGGGAGTTCGTTCAATGAGCAGTTCTTC
.	once	TRBV28	13	TRBJ1-1	CASSSDRNTEAFF	TGTGCCAGCAGCTCGGACAGGAACACTGAAGCTTTCTTT